This passage covers 24 T cell receptor beta chains from one sample sequenced in a study of blood T cell repertoires in COVID-19. Measured with immunoSEQ multiplex PCR; TCRdb has only the in-frame clones, and not every one. This table holds approximately 120,000 clones, roughly 72% found once. The material sequenced was peripheral blood. These receptors were obtained from a man older than 75 with COVID-19, enrolled during active disease.

V is TRBV29-1 and J is TRBJ2-1; 8 bases are a match to TRBD2. Germline assignment: CDR1 SQVTM and CDR2 ANQGSEA. V shed 7 bases, J shed 5 bases, and the junction held 10 bases outside the gene matches. The length of the CDR3 is 14 residues. The DNA for the CDR3 is TGCAGCGCACCGGGACTAGACCTCCACAATGAGCAGTTCTTC. This gives the protein CSAPGLDLHNEQFF.

The chain employs TRBV29-1 and TRBJ2-7, with a tentative D call TRBD2 (6 bases). The CDR3 totals 14 residues. Germline V gene sequence: CDR1 SQVTM, CDR2 ANQGSEA. V lost 0 bases and J 2 bases, leaving 11 bases between the germline ends. The CDR3 DNA reads as TGCAGCGTTGAAGATCCGACGGGGGCCTACGAGCAGTACTTC. It is translated as CSVEDPTGAYEQYF.

The chain joins TRBV24-1 to TRBJ2-5, with D tentatively TRBD1 (5 bases). Per germline, CDR1 KGHDR and CDR2 SFDVKD. V was clipped by 0 bases and J by 5 bases, with 12 bases between them. This CDR3 comprises 15 residues. CDR3 amino acids: CATSDLAQGWETQYF. The CDR3 DNA is TGTGCCACCAGTGATTTGGCCCAGGGTTGGGAGACCCAGTACTTC.

The CDR3 here is CASSTATRQGNGYTF. The CDR3 DNA follows: TGTGCCAGCAGCACGGCGACCAGGCAGGGCAATGGCTACACCTTC. The chain is built from TRBV28 and TRBJ1-2; possible D gene TRBD1, 5 bases. This CDR3 comprises 15 residues. V shed 6 bases and J shed 6 bases, with 20 bases lying between them. Germline lookup yields CDR1 MDHEN and CDR2 SYDVKM.

The V call is TRBV11-2, the J call TRBJ2-1, with 11 bases identical to TRBD2. Germline-derived CDR1 and CDR2 are SGHAT and FQNNGV. The length of the CDR3 is 18 residues. The junction had 14 bases not matched to a gene; V was cut back by 0 bases and J by 10 bases. The chain's CDR3 is CASSLDLYLAGGRREQFF. CDR3 coding DNA: TGTGCCAGCAGCTTAGATCTGTATCTAGCGGGAGGAAGGAGAGAGCAGTTCTTC.

V is TRBV6-6 and J is TRBJ2-5, with 9 nucleotides matching TRBD2. The CDR3 contains 16 residues. V lost 7 bases to trimming and J lost 5 bases; unmatched junction nucleotides: 14. Germline V CDR1 and CDR2: MNHNY, SVGAGI (reference sequence). CDR3 amino acids: CASNQPAGGGEETQYF. CDR3 DNA: TGTGCCAGCAACCAACCGGCGGGAGGGGGAGAGGAGACCCAGTACTTC.

The sample holds a few counts of this clone. This sequence joins TRBV6-6 and TRBJ1-1; possibly TRBD1 for D (5 bases). The germline V and J ends were trimmed by 2 bases and 8 bases, with 6 bases remaining between them. This CDR3 contains 11 residues. CDR1 and CDR2 (germline): MNHNY, SVGAGI (reference sequence). CDR3 DNA sequence: TGTGCCAGCAGTTACCGGGGGGAAGCTTTCTTT. Its protein is CASSYRGEAFF.

The chain employs TRBV7-6 and TRBJ2-2, with a weak D call TRBD1 (6 bases). The germline CDR1 and CDR2 sequences are SGHVS and FNYEAQ. Between the trimmed V and J ends, which lost 2 bases and 0 bases, there was a span of 7 bases. This CDR3 comprises 15 residues. CDR3 DNA: TGTGCCAGCAGCTTAAGGACAGCGAACACCGGGGAGCTGTTTTTT. Translated, it gives CASSLRTANTGELFF.

The genes are TRBV5-1 and TRBJ1-3, with a weak D call TRBD1 (6 bases). The CDR3 length is 17 residues. Germline V lookup: CDR1 SGHRS, CDR2 YFSETQ. The V end was cut by 0 bases, the J end by 7 bases, with 20 bases between. CDR3 protein: CASSLDPAGTFGNTIYF. In DNA form, the CDR3 reads TGCGCCAGCAGCTTGGACCCGGCAGGGACATTCGGGAACACCATATATTTT.

The chain employs TRBV4-1 and TRBJ2-2; 7 bases line up with TRBD2. Trimming removed 7 bases from V and 6 bases from J; junction bases left unmatched: 8. The germline CDR1 and CDR2 sequences are MGHRA and YSYEKL. The CDR3 consists of 14 residues. The CDR3 loop is CASTLGAGPGELFF. CDR3 in DNA: TGCGCCAGCACCCTGGGAGCGGGACCCGGGGAGCTGTTTTTT.

This chain uses TRBV15 with TRBJ2-2, with 8 bases matching TRBD2. Germline loops: CDR1 LNHNV, CDR2 YYDKDF (reference sequence). The V and J ends lost 3 bases and 3 bases, in that order; junction bases with no gene match: 0. The CDR3 runs 14 residues. DNA for the CDR3: TGTGCCACCAGCAGCGGGAGGGACACCGGGGAGCTGTTTTTT. Residues: CATSSGRDTGELFF. The full variable domain, its missing parts supplied by reference TRBV15 and TRBJ2-2, is DAMVIQNPRYQVTQFGKPVTLSCSQTLNHNVMYWYQQKSSQAPKLLFHYYDKDFNNEADTPDNFQSRRPNTSFCFLDIRSPGLGDTAMYLCATSSGRDTGELFFGEGSRLTVL.

The V and J genes are TRBV11-2 and TRBJ2-7, with 9 nucleotides matching TRBD2. Germline loops: CDR1 SGHAT, CDR2 FQNNGV. Germline trimming cut 4 bases from V and 2 bases from J; bases unmatched to any gene: 12. The CDR3 runs to 17 residues. The CDR3 DNA reads as TGTGCCAGCAGCTACCAAGGGCGGCTAGCGGGAACCTACGAGCAGTACTTC. Protein: CASSYQGRLAGTYEQYF.

The sample holds a few counts of this clone. The V call is TRBV19, the J call TRBJ2-3; 9 bases map to TRBD1. The V gene's germline CDR1 is LNHDA and CDR2 SQIVND (reference sequence). This CDR3 has 12 residues. J was trimmed by 5 bases and V by 6 bases; bases with no gene match: 0. CDR3 DNA sequence: TGTGCCAGTAGGACAGGGGGAGATACGCAGTATTTT. Residues: CASRTGGDTQYF.

This chain uses TRBV6-5 with TRBJ2-7; possibly TRBD2 for D (5 bases). CDR1 MNHEY and CDR2 SVGAGI come from the germline V gene. The CDR3 is 13 amino acids. V dropped 0 bases and J dropped 7 bases, with 10 bases sitting between them. CDR3 DNA: TGTGCCAGCAGTTACTCGGTTTCGGGAGAGCAGTACTTC. This sequence encodes CASSYSVSGEQYF.

The chain employs TRBV5-6 and TRBJ2-1, with a weak D call TRBD1 (5 bases). Germline lookup yields CDR1 SGHDT and CDR2 YYEEEE. Trimming cost V 3 bases and J 6 bases, with 10 bases left between them. This CDR3 is 13 amino acids long. The CDR3, as DNA: TGTGCCAGCAGCTCGGACACGGCCAATGAGCAGTTCTTC. Protein sequence: CASSSDTANEQFF.

V gene TRBV9 combines with J gene TRBJ2-2, with 9 bases aligning to TRBD2. After removal of 2 bases from V and 1 base from J, the junction contained 0 bases not matched to a gene. The CDR3 is 15 amino acids. Per germline, CDR1 SGDLS and CDR2 YYNGEE. CDR3 sequence: CASSVSGRNTGELFF. The CDR3 nucleotides are TGTGCCAGCAGCGTTAGCGGGAGGAACACCGGGGAGCTGTTTTTT.

V and J are TRBV24-1 and TRBJ1-5; D possibly corresponds to TRBD1 (5 bases). The germline V gene encodes CDR1 KGHDR and CDR2 SFDVKD. CDR3 length equals 17 residues. V lost 3 bases and J 2 bases, leaving 16 bases between the germline ends. The DNA for the CDR3 is TGTGCCACCAGTGATACGGGCCGGGGGACGGGCAATCAGCCCCAGCATTTT. Protein sequence: CATSDTGRGTGNQPQHF.

The gene calls are TRBV7-2 and TRBJ1-5, with TRBD1 as a possible D gene (6 bases). The ends were cut back, 1 base at V and 2 bases at J, with 9 bases in the middle. CDR1 is SGHTA and CDR2 is FQGNSA in the germline V gene. The CDR3 length is 15 residues. The CDR3 spells CASSLDAGGNQPQHF. The CDR3 DNA sequence: TGTGCCAGCAGCTTAGACGCAGGGGGCAATCAGCCCCAGCATTTT.

The chain is built from TRBV4-1 and TRBJ2-7; TRBD2 matches at 8 bases. The CDR3 runs 15 residues. The V and J ends lost 2 bases and 3 bases, in that order; junction bases with no gene match: 6. The germline gives CDR1 MGHRA, CDR2 YSYEKL. The CDR3 DNA sequence: TGCGCCAGCAGCCAACCGGGACTAGAAATCTACGAGCAGTACTTC. Translating gives CASSQPGLEIYEQYF.

This sequence joins TRBV18 and TRBJ2-5; a weak D match, TRBD1 (5 bases). Germline V gene data show CDR1 as KGHSH and CDR2 as LQKENI. Trimming left V 0 bases short and J 2 bases short, with 10 bases between. This CDR3 contains 15 residues. CDR3 bases: TGTGCCAGCTCACCACCGCCAGGGCCTCAAGAGACCCAGTACTTC. Translating gives CASSPPPGPQETQYF.

This clone has just a few counts. The chain combines TRBV5-1 with TRBJ1-4, with D uncertain. Germline CDR1 SGHRS, CDR2 YFSETQ. This CDR3 comprises 14 residues. The V end lost 4 bases, the J end lost 0 bases, and 7 bases lay between the germline ends. CDR3 protein: CASSDTATNEKLFF. CDR3 nucleotides: TGCGCCAGCAGCGACACAGCAACTAATGAAAAACTGTTTTTT.

This chain links TRBV7-8 with TRBJ1-2, with 12 bases that match TRBD1. Germline assignment: CDR1 SGHVS and CDR2 FQNEAQ. The CDR3 has 16 amino acids. The V gene end was trimmed by 5 bases and the J gene end by 6 bases; junction bases not matched to a gene: 10. CDR3 in amino acids: CASSNRDRGRENGYTF. CDR3 nucleotide sequence: TGTGCCAGCAGCAACCGGGACAGGGGGCGCGAGAATGGCTACACCTTC.

V and J are TRBV7-2 and TRBJ2-7; D may be TRBD1 (5 bases). The germline CDR1 and CDR2 sequences are SGHTA and FQGNSA. The V and J ends lost 2 bases and 7 bases respectively, with 18 bases between them. CDR3 length: 15 amino acids. CDR3 loop: CASSLQGTQLGEQYF. The CDR3 nucleotides read TGTGCCAGCAGCTTACAGGGTACTCAACTGGGGGAGCAGTACTTC.

V usage is TRBV5-1 and J usage is TRBJ2-1, with 13 bases lining up with TRBD2. In germline, CDR1 is SGHRS, CDR2 YFSETQ. The CDR3 covers 16 residues. With 5 bases clipped from V and 3 bases from J, the junction kept 5 bases outside the gene matches. Here the CDR3 DNA reads TGCGCCAGCAGAGGACTAGCGGGGGACCACTACAATGAGCAGTTCTTC. Translated, it gives CASRGLAGDHYNEQFF.